These T cell receptor beta chains were read from a single sample in a study of CD8+ T cells in alopecia areata. The data were produced by immunoSEQ multiplex PCR, yet TCRdb's version contains in-frame clones alone and is incomplete. This repertoire shows more than 150,000 clones, about 47% found once; its top ten account for 10%. This specimen consisted of CD8+ T cells sorted from blood, obtained at roughly week 53, from a patient treated with tofacitinib. Source of these receptors: a human donor with alopecia areata. Each CDR3 is given with its conserved first and last residue. D genes are given only for firm matches. The size entry is marked missing in some rows and otherwise reads once, few, many or a size class.

>NA|TRBJ2-5|TRBV6-1|NA|14
CASSEAGEQETQYF
>NA|TRBJ2-5|TRBV6-5|NA|13
CASSYPGAETQYF
>NA|TRBJ2-7|TRBV5-1|NA|13
CASSLLAGYEQYF
>NA|TRBJ1-5|TRBV7-6|few|13
CASSLAGDQPQHF
>TRBD1|TRBJ2-2|TRBV29-1|few|13
CSVGGQGSGELFF
>TRBD1|TRBJ1-1|TRBV6-4|few|14
CASRVEGAGTEAFF
>NA|TRBJ2-1|TRBV29-1|few|13
CSVEDPVLGEQFF
>NA|TRBJ1-1|TRBV7-2|NA|12
CASSFPGTEAFF
>NA|TRBJ2-7|TRBV27|few|15
CASSSRGLLPYEQYF
>NA|TRBJ2-7|TRBV5-1|few|12
CASSRGSYEQYF
>NA|TRBJ2-1|TRBV4-3|few|15
CASSQDGRGHNEQFF
>TRBD1|TRBJ1-1|TRBV19|many|14
CASSRTGMNTEAFF
>TRBD2|TRBJ2-1|TRBV7-6|NA|12
CASRLAWDEQFF
>TRBD2|TRBJ2-7|TRBV27|NA|15
CASSFSAGGVYEQYF
>NA|TRBJ1-1|TRBV6-6|NA|13
CAGQEFMNTEAFF
>NA|TRBJ2-2|TRBV7-9|NA|16
CASSTPVREDTGELFF
>NA|TRBJ1-1|TRBV5-6|NA|17
CASSSPGGWAVDTEAFF
>NA|TRBJ2-5|TRBV23-1|few|17
CASSHLAYSQTFETQYF
>TRBD1|TRBJ2-3|TRBV29-1|few|13
CSAFGTGADTQYF
>NA|TRBJ2-5|TRBV6-5|few|13
CASSYLGEETQYF
>TRBD1|TRBJ1-2|TRBV4-2|NA|19
CASSQEDRAQVLANYGYTF
>NA|TRBJ2-7|TRBV13|NA|13
CASSLGGSYEQYF
>TRBD1|TRBJ2-5|TRBV6-5|NA|16
CASSYAGQGLQETQYF
>NA|TRBJ2-5|TRBV7-9|few|15
CASSTEREARETQYF
>NA|TRBJ1-5|TRBV30|NA|14
CAWSPGVSNQPQHF
>NA|TRBJ2-3|TRBV25-1|NA|14
CASSESGRTDTQYF
>NA|TRBJ1-2|TRBV27|NA|16
CASSFWDRGDRSGYTF
>NA|TRBJ2-6|TRBV10-3|NA|16
CAISEPGVRGANVLTF
>NA|TRBJ1-2|TRBV23-1|NA|16
CASNKPRERIYYGYTF
>NA|TRBJ1-6|TRBV9|NA|15
CASSSDPDPSSPLHF
>NA|TRBJ2-7|TRBV30|NA|11
CAWSSTYEQYF
>TRBD2|TRBJ2-3|TRBV27|few|15
CASSLMSGGSDTQYF
>TRBD1|TRBJ1-2|TRBV4-2|NA|17
CASSPGTEGTPNYGYTF
>NA|TRBJ2-6|TRBV4-2|NA|17
CASSQGRGSSGANVLTF
>NA|TRBJ2-2|TRBV7-2|few|13
CASSLRGTGELFF
>NA|TRBJ2-5|TRBV5-1|NA|13
CASSLGTAETQYF
>NA|TRBJ2-1|TRBV18|few|13
CASSPGVIDEQFF
>NA|TRBJ2-5|TRBV27|NA|14
CASSPSTGDYLFYF
>NA|TRBJ2-7|TRBV5-6|few|11
CASSNSYEQYF
>NA|TRBJ1-5|TRBV7-9|NA|12
CASSLGEQPQHF
>NA|TRBJ1-2|TRBV7-9|NA|14
CASSLSTGLGGYTF
>NA|TRBJ1-6|TRBV6-1|NA|15
CASTFTRGYNSPLHF
>TRBD1|TRBJ1-2|TRBV9|few|15
CASSSPDREIYGYTF
>NA|TRBJ2-7|TRBV13|NA|15
CASSSSDGSSYEQYF
>TRBD1|TRBJ1-6|TRBV6-4|NA|15
CASSDSTGGNSPLHF
>TRBD2|TRBJ2-3|TRBV4-1|NA|18
CASSQGPSGGISTDTQYF
>TRBD1|TRBJ2-5|TRBV10-2|NA|14
CASSEWDSWETQYF
>NA|TRBJ1-1|TRBV4-1|few|15
CASSQGRGMNTEAFF
>NA|TRBJ1-2|TRBV30|few|13
CASRWGLSYGYTF
>NA|TRBJ1-5|TRBV27|NA|15
CASSKTGNSNQPQHF
>NA|TRBJ1-5|TRBV12-5|NA|14
CASGLDRANQPQHF
>NA|TRBJ2-2|TRBV30|few|13
CAWSWDGTGELFF
>TRBD2|TRBJ2-5|TRBV13|NA|15
CASSSTSGVKETQYF
>TRBD1|TRBJ2-7|TRBV14|few|15
CASSQGQGRTYEQYF
>NA|TRBJ1-1|TRBV7-9|NA|14
CASSSASRATEAFF